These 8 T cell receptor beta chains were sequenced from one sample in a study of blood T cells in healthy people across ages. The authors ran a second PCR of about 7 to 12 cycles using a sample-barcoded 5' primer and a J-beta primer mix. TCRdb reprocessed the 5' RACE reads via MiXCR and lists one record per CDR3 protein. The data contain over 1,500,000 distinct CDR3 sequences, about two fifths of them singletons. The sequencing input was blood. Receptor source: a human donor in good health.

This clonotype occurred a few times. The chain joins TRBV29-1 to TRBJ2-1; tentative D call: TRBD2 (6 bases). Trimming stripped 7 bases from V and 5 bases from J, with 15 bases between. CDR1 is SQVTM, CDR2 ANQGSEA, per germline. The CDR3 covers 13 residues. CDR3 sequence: CSAGLTPNNEQFF. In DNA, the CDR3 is TGCAGCGCCGGACTAACGCCTAACAATGAGCAGTTCTTC.

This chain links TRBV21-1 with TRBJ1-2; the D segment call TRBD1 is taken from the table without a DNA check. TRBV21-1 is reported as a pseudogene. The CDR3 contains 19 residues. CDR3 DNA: TGTGCCAGCAGCAAAGGGGCACCAAAAAGGGGTAAACACCTCTATGGCTACACCTTC. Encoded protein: CASSKGAPKRGKHLYGYTF.

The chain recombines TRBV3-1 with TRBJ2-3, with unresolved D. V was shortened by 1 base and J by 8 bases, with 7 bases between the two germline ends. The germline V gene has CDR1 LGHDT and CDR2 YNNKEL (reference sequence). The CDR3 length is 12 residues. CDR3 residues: CASSQGTGTQYF. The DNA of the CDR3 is TGTGCCAGCAGCCAAGGAACCGGTACGCAGTATTTT.

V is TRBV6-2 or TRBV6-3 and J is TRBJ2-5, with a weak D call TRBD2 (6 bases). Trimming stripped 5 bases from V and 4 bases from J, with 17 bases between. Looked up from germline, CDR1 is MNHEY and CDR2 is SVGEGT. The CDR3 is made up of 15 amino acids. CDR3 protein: CASSVGGRRGETQYF. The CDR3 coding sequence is TGTGCCAGCAGTGTTGGAGGCAGGCGGGGAGAGACCCAGTACTTC.

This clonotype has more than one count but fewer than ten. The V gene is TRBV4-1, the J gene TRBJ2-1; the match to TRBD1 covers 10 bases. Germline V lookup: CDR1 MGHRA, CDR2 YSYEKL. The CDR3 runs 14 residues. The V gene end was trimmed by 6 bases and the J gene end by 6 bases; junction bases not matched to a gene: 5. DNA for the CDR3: TGCGCCAGCAGGAGACAGGGGGCCCCCAATGAGCAGTTCTTC. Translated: CASRRQGAPNEQFF.

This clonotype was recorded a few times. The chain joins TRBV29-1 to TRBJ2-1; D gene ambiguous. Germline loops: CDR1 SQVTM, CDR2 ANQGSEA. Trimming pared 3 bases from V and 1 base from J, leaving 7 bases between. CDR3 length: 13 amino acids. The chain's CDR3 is CSVEWGSYNEQFF. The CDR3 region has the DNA TGCAGCGTTGAGTGGGGTTCCTACAATGAGCAGTTCTTC.

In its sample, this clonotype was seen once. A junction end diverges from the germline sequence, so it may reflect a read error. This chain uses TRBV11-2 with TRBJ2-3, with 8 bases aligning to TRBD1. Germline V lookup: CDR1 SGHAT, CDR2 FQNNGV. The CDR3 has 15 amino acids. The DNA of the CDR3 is TGCGCCAGCAGCCACAGGGGGGTACCCACAGATACGCAGTATTTT. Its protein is CASSHRGVPTDTQYF.

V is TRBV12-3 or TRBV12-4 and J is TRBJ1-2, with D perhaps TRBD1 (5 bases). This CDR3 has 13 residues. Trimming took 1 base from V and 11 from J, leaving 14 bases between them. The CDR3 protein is CASSLVPTVEYTF. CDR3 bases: TGTGCCAGCAGTTTAGTGCCGACAGTGGAGTACACCTTC.